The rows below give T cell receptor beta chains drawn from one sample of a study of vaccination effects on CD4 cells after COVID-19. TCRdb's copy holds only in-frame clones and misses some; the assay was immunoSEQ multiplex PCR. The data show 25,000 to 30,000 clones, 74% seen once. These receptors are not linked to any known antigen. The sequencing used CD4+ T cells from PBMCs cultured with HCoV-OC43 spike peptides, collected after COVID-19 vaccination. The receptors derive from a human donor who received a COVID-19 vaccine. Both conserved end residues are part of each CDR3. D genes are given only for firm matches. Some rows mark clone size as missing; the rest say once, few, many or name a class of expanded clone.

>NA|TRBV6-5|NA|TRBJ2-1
CASSYPGTEGFF
TGTGCCAGCAGTTACCCCGGGACGGAGGGGTTCTTC
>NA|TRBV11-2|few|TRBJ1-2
CASSSLSRDGVGYTF
TGTGCCAGCAGCTCCCTGAGCCGGGACGGTGTAGGCTACACCTTC
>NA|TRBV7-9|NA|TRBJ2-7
CASSLGAGSYEQYF
TGTGCCAGCAGCTTGGGGGCTGGATCCTACGAGCAGTACTTC
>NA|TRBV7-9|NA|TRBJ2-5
CASSLPPLETQYF
TGTGCCAGCAGCTTACCCCCCTTGGAGACCCAGTACTTC
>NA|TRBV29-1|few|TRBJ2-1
CSTTRDLVYNEQFF
TGCAGCACGACACGGGATTTAGTCTACAATGAGCAGTTCTTC
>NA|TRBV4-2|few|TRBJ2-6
CASSQDLTSGANVLTF
TGTGCCAGCAGCCAAGATCTCACCTCTGGGGCCAACGTCCTGACTTTC
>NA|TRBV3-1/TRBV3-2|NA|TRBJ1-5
CASSRQNSNQPQHF
TGTGCCAGCAGCCGACAGAATAGCAATCAGCCCCAGCATTTT
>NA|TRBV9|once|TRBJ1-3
CASSPRLETWGNTIYF
TGTGCCAGCAGCCCCCGGTTGGAGACATGGGGAAACACCATATATTTT
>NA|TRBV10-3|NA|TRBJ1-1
CAISETDRNTEAFF
TGTGCCATCAGTGAGACAGACAGGAACACTGAAGCTTTCTTT
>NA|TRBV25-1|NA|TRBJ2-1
CASSEQGNPYNEQFF
TGTGCCAGCAGTGAACAGGGGAATCCCTACAATGAGCAGTTCTTC
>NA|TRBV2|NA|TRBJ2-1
CAASSGRGVNEQFF
TGTGCCGCCAGCAGTGGGAGGGGGGTTAATGAGCAGTTCTTC
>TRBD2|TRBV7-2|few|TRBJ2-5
CASSLQTSGSETQYF
TGTGCCAGCAGCCTCCAGACTAGCGGGAGTGAGACCCAGTACTTC
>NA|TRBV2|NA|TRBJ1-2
CASSVTGDPYGYTF
TGTGCCAGCAGTGTAACAGGAGATCCGTATGGCTACACCTTC
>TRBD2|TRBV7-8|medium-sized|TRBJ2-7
CASSWGLAGVEQYF
TGTGCCAGCAGCTGGGGACTAGCGGGAGTCGAGCAGTACTTC
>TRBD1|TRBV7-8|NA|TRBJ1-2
CASSSAGTGVYGYTF
TGTGCCAGCAGTTCAGCCGGGACAGGGGTCTATGGCTACACCTTC
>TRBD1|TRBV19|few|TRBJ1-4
CASRPGTGVAKLFF
TGTGCCAGTCGCCCCGGGACAGGTGTGGCAAAACTGTTTTTT
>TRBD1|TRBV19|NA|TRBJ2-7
CASSIEGQGSYEQYF
TGTGCCAGTAGTATAGAGGGACAGGGTTCCTACGAGCAGTACTTC
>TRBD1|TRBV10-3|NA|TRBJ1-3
CAISDTGAGNTIYF
TGTGCCATCAGTGATACAGGGGCTGGAAACACCATATATTTT
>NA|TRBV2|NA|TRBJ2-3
CASSTRDTQYF
TGTGCCAGCAGCACGAGAGATACGCAGTATTTT
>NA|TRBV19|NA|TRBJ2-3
CATPPTDTQYF
TGTGCCACCCCCCCAACAGATACGCAGTATTTT
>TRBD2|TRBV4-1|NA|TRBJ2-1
CASSQDRAGGYNEQFF
TGCGCCAGCAGCCAAGATCGGGCGGGGGGGTACAATGAGCAGTTCTTC
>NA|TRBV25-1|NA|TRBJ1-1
CASSEGNTEAFF
TGTGCCAGCAGTGAAGGGAACACTGAAGCTTTCTTT
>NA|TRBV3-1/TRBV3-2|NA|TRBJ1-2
CASSQDRAGNYGYTF
TGTGCCAGCAGCCAAGATCGGGCAGGCAACTATGGCTACACCTTC
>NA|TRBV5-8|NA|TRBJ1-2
CASSLAGGPYGYTF
TGTGCCAGCAGCCTGGCTGGGGGCCCCTATGGCTACACCTTC
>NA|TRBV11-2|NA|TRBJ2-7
CASSLEGFLARGQYF
TGTGCCAGCAGCTTAGAGGGCTTCCTTGCCCGCGGGCAGTACTTC
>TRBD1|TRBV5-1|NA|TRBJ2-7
CASSAGTGGVEQYF
TGCGCCAGCAGCGCCGGGACAGGGGGCGTTGAGCAGTACTTC
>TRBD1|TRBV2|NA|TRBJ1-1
CASTNRGEAFF
TGTGCCAGCACGAACAGGGGGGAGGCTTTCTTT
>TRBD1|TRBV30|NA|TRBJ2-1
CAWSGTGLVYEQFF
TGTGCCTGGAGCGGGACAGGTCTTGTGTATGAGCAGTTCTTC
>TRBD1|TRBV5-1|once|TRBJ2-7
CASSPGTDPLEQYF
TGCGCCAGCAGTCCCGGGACAGACCCCTTGGAGCAGTACTTC
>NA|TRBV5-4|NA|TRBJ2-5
CASSSRAQETQYF
TGTGCCAGCAGCTCCCGGGCACAAGAGACCCAGTACTTC
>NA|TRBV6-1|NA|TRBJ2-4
CASSEAGVNIQYF
TGTGCCAGCAGTGAGGCAGGGGTAAACATTCAGTACTTC
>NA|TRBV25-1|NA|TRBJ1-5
CARKWAHRPYSNQPQHF
TGTGCCAGAAAATGGGCGCACAGACCCTATAGCAATCAGCCCCAGCATTTT
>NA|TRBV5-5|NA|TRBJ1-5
CASSRGSGSNQPQHF
TGTGCCAGCTCGAGGGGTTCTGGTAGCAATCAGCCCCAGCATTTT
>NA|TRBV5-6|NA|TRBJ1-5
CASSRGRWGNQPQHF
TGTGCCAGCAGCCGCGGAAGGTGGGGCAATCAGCCCCAGCATTTT
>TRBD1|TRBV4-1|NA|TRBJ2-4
CASSQPRDSLAKNIQYF
TGCGCCAGCAGCCAGCCTAGGGACAGTTTAGCCAAAAACATTCAGTACTTC
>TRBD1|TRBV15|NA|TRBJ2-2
CATSRPGQVPNTGELFF
TGTGCCACCAGCAGACCGGGACAGGTCCCGAACACCGGGGAGCTGTTTTTT
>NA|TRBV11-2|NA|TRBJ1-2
CASSPTTGSGYTF
TGTGCCAGCAGCCCGACAACAGGGTCTGGCTACACCTTC